This T cell receptor (beta chain) is drawn from a study of blood T cell repertoires in COVID-19 (TCRdb year 2020). Broadly, across the study: Collaborator samples came from the United States, Italy and Spain and covered acute and convalescent phases of COVID-19. The prospective study material was composed of cDNA or gDNA derived from T cells, B-cell-depleted T cells, or PBMCs. The dataset comprised deeply sampled blood TCRbeta repertoires from subjects exposed to, actively infected with, or recovered from COVID-19. The repertoires were released in a freely available public database intended as a resource for research on the immune response to SARS-CoV-2. Samples came from the ongoing ImmuneRACE study (first 160 participants) plus 1,254 subjects from 6 global collaborators. Sample metadata almost always included a de-identified subject ID, COVID-19 status, age in years and sex. Where HLA class I and class II types were available, the types were taken from metadata supplied by the sample provider, not from assay-based typing. Broader findings and caveats from the paper: The quantity of clinical and demographic metadata differed by source and by participant and was supplied without curation.

The CDR3 runs 14 amino acids, cysteine and phenylalanine included. CDR3 DNA only is kept here, 42 bases in frame from base 1. For CDR1 and CDR2, the germline V gene lists SGHAT and FQNNGV. At the junction V is shortened by 1 base and J by 4 bases, with 10 bases in between. TCRbeta CDR3 regions were amplified from genomic DNA by means of the immunoSEQ Assay, a bias-controlled multiplex PCR. On the authors' methods: Within the assay, amplification of reference gene primers was used to estimate how many nucleated cells each sample contained. To quantify the absolute abundance of each unique TCRbeta CDR3 rearrangement, sequence reads were collapsed and filtered. For each sample, productive Simpson clonality was calculated as the square root of Simpson's diversity index over productive rearrangements. In its TCRdb copy, this immuneACCESS table keeps in-frame sequences only and misses some clones. Where compared with another copy, unresolved V genes explain less than half of these, and the others have no known cause. D and trimming come from the DNA, and the V and J calls and clone size come from that table. Recorded for this sample are a few hundred thousand clones; more than 75% of them occurred a single time. Approximately 4.1% of the sample is taken by the ten largest.

Note on this clone: Its antigen is still unknown. Base quality data are lacking; no much larger clone is found one base away.

Participants in the prospective study were enrolled through a virtual design, were aged roughly 18 to 100 years, and lived in roughly 26 United States geographic areas. To assign participants to cohorts, the prospective study relied on clinical history that participants themselves reported in a screening survey and a study questionnaire. Recovered participants in ImmuneRACE Cohort 3 were defined by two consecutive negative NP/OP PCR tests, clearance by a healthcare professional, or resolution of symptoms. In the prospective study, mobile phlebotomists collected whole blood, serum and a nasopharyngeal or oropharyngeal swab from each participant. Prospective study participants could optionally give additional blood draws and questionnaires over an approximately two-month period. Prospective study blood samples were shipped either frozen or at room temperature before DNA extraction.

This clonotype was obtained from a man aged 30 to 39 who had recovered from COVID-19. The chain couples TRBV11-2 to TRBJ1-2, and perhaps TRBD1 as D gene, on 6 matching bases. The specimen sequenced was PBMCs or T cells enriched from blood (not recorded which). Here is the DNA: TGTGCCAGCAGCTTAGGCAGGGGCGGCTATGGCTACACCTTC. It translates as CASSLGRGGYGYTF.